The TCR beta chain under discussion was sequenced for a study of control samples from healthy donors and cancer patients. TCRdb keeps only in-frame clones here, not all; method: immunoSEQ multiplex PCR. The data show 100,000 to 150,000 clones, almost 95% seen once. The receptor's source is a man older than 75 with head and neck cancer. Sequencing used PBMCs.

The DNA of the CDR3 is TGTGCCTGGAGTGTACAATTAGCGGGAGGGCGGGAGACCCAGTACTTC. It translates to CAWSVQLAGGRETQYF. This sequence joins TRBV30 and TRBJ2-5, with 11 bases identical to TRBD2. Trimming removed 0 bases from V and 5 bases from J; junction bases left unmatched: 8. The CDR3 sequence is 16 residues long. Germline CDR1 GTSNPN, CDR2 SVGIG (reference sequence).